Shown below are 17 T cell receptor beta chains from a single sample sequenced in a study of blood T cell repertoires in COVID-19 (TCRdb year 2020). The library was generated by the immunoSEQ multiplex PCR assay. In TCRdb, the immuneACCESS table is reduced to in-frame sequences with V and J assigned. These tables do not hold every clone; where another copy was compared, an unresolved V gene accounts for under half, and the others remain unexplained. This sample gives some 670,000 clones in total; around 89% of them show up just once. Roughly 0.25% of the sample is in the top ten clones. The sequenced material came from peripheral blood. The receptors were sampled from a young woman with acute or convalescent COVID-19.

V is TRBV5-1 and J is TRBJ1-1; 9 bases align to TRBD1. The CDR3 totals 16 residues. Germline V gives CDR1 SGHRS, CDR2 YFSETQ. V was pared by 4 bases and J by 4 bases, with 11 bases of the junction left unmatched. CDR3 amino acids: CASSQDRGGGITEAFF. As DNA, the CDR3 is TGCGCCAGCAGCCAGGACAGGGGCGGGGGAATCACTGAAGCTTTCTTT.

The chain joins TRBV9 to TRBJ1-5, with D hard to call. CDR3 size: 12 residues. Germline V gives CDR1 SGDLS, CDR2 YYNGEE. V was shortened by 10 bases and J by 3 bases, with 11 bases between the two germline ends. As DNA, the CDR3 is TGTGCCGGGAGGGATTTCAATCAGCCCCAGCATTTT. Its protein is CAGRDFNQPQHF.

The rearrangement links TRBV6-5 to TRBJ1-4; D not resolved. Germline CDR1 reads MNHEY; CDR2 reads SVGAGI. Trimming removed 4 bases at V and 0 bases at J, with 6 bases between. This CDR3 has 14 amino acids. In DNA, the CDR3 is TGTGCCAGCAGTTCCACTGCAACTAATGAAAAACTGTTTTTT. It specifies CASSSTATNEKLFF.

The V gene is TRBV19, the J gene TRBJ2-7; 8 nucleotides agree with TRBD2. The length of the CDR3 is 13 residues. V lost 3 bases, J lost 4 bases, and 2 bases stayed unmatched. The germline V gene has CDR1 LNHDA and CDR2 SQIVND (reference sequence). The CDR3 spells CASSMGLGYEQYF. The CDR3 DNA sequence: TGTGCCAGTAGTATGGGACTAGGGTACGAGCAGTACTTC.

The V call is TRBV7-9, the J call TRBJ1-2, with D possibly TRBD1 on 5 matching bases. CDR1 and CDR2 from the germline V gene are SEHNR and FQNEAQ (reference sequence). Deletions cut 5 bases from V and 4 bases from J, with 14 bases between. There are 14 residues in the CDR3. This CDR3 is CASSPTQGTYGYTF. CDR3 coding DNA: TGTGCCAGCAGCCCCACTCAGGGTACCTATGGCTACACCTTC.

This chain connects TRBV5-1 to TRBJ1-1; TRBD1 agrees at 7 bases. Germline trimming cut 0 bases from V and 6 bases from J; bases unmatched to any gene: 2. The CDR3 has 13 amino acids. The germline CDR1 and CDR2 sequences are SGHRS and YFSETQ. CDR3 sequence (DNA): TGCGCCAGCAGCTTGGCCAGGGGGGCTGAAGCTTTCTTT. Its protein product is CASSLARGAEAFF.

The chain is built from TRBV19 and TRBJ1-2; D may be TRBD1 (6 bases). CDR3 size: 14 residues. The germline CDR1 and CDR2 sequences are LNHDA and SQIVND (reference sequence). Between the trimmed V and J ends, which lost 6 bases and 4 bases, there was a span of 15 bases. The CDR3 nucleotides are TGTGCCAGTAGCCATGGGGACACCAGCTATGGCTACACCTTC. Protein sequence: CASSHGDTSYGYTF.

This rearrangement joins TRBV29-1 to TRBJ1-1; no clear D. CDR1 is SQVTM, CDR2 ANQGSEA, per germline. The CDR3 length is 13 residues. V shed 3 bases and J shed 1 base, with 9 bases lying between them. This CDR3 reads CSVDHHKNTEAFF. The CDR3 bases are TGCAGCGTTGATCATCACAAGAACACTGAAGCTTTCTTT.

This chain links TRBV29-1 with TRBJ2-7; 9 positions agree with TRBD1. Germline V gene data show CDR1 as SQVTM and CDR2 as ANQGSEA. This CDR3 spans 17 amino acids. J gave up 2 bases and V 7 bases, and 18 bases lay outside the gene matches. CDR3 amino acids: CSALISGQGRPTYEQYF. In DNA form, the CDR3 reads TGCAGCGCGTTGATATCGGGACAGGGACGACCTACCTACGAGCAGTACTTC.

In this sample, this clone turned up a few times. This chain connects TRBV9 to TRBJ1-2; D perhaps matches TRBD1 (5 bases). V dropped 6 bases and J dropped 8 bases, with 20 bases sitting between them. CDR3 length equals 14 residues. CDR1 and CDR2 (germline): SGDLS, YYNGEE. The CDR3 DNA is TGTGCCAGCAACCTTGGAGGGGCCGAGACGGGCTACACCTTC. The encoded protein is CASNLGGAETGYTF.

The chain joins TRBV2 to TRBJ1-3; D perhaps matches TRBD1 (6 bases). The CDR3 is 15 amino acids. Germline CDR1 and CDR2: SNHLY and FYNNEI. The V gene lost 0 bases and the J gene lost 4 bases, with 10 bases spanning the gap. The CDR3, as DNA: TGTGCCAGCAGTGAAGCGCTGAGGGGGGGAAACACCATATATTTT. Translation: CASSEALRGGNTIYF.

This clone appeared a single time. V is TRBV28 and J is TRBJ2-3, with TRBD1 matching over 7 bases. Germline CDR1 MDHEN, CDR2 SYDVKM. The ends lost 5 bases at V and 5 bases at J; junction bases unmatched: 13. This CDR3 contains 16 residues. CDR3 in DNA: TGTGCCAGCAGTGGGCCGAGGCAGGGGGTCGGAGATACGCAGTATTTT. Residues: CASSGPRQGVGDTQYF.

The chain couples TRBV3-1 (or the pseudogene TRBV3-2) to TRBJ1-1; D might be TRBD1 (6 bases). Germline V gene data show CDR1 as LGHDT and CDR2 as YNNKEL (reference sequence). The CDR3 contains 15 residues. Trimming took 0 bases from V and 4 from J, leaving 12 bases between them. This CDR3 reads CASSQDRGSGTEAFF. The CDR3 DNA reads as TGTGCCAGCAGCCAAGATAGGGGGTCAGGCACTGAAGCTTTCTTT.

The chain employs TRBV18 and TRBJ2-7, with D perhaps matching TRBD2 (6 bases). Germline CDR1 and CDR2: KGHSH and LQKENI. The CDR3 spans 15 residues. The V end was cut by 3 bases, the J end by 3 bases, with 15 bases between. DNA of the CDR3: TGTGCCAGCTCACCTCCCCAGGGAGGTCGCTACGAGCAGTACTTC. Protein product: CASSPPQGGRYEQYF. The complete variable domain, with remaining parts taken from reference TRBV18 and TRBJ2-7, reads NAGVMQNPRHLVRRRGQEARLRCSPMKGHSHVYWYRQLPEEGLKFMVYLQKENIIDESGMPKERFSAEFPKEGPSILRIQQVVRGDSAAYFCASSPPQGGRYEQYFGPGTRLTVT.

A note on this clone: Within the sample, other DNA sequences also encode this same CDR3. The V call is TRBV29-1, the J call TRBJ2-1; D gene uncertain. CDR1 SQVTM and CDR2 ANQGSEA come from the germline V gene. The CDR3 length is 11 residues. V was shortened by 3 bases and J by 4 bases, with 4 bases between the two germline ends. The chain's CDR3 is CSVDSYNEQFF. In DNA, the CDR3 is TGCAGCGTTGACTCGTACAATGAGCAGTTCTTC.

The V gene is TRBV6-2 or TRBV6-3, the J gene TRBJ1-5; D is ambiguous. V lost 2 bases and J lost 4, with 6 bases in between. The length of the CDR3 is 13 residues. Germline values: CDR1 MNHEY, CDR2 SVGEGT. For the CDR3, the DNA is TGTGCCAGCAGTTACGGAGAAAATCAGCCCCAGCATTTT. Translating gives CASSYGENQPQHF.

The rearrangement links TRBV6-5 to TRBJ2-3; TRBD2 agrees at 8 bases. The V and J ends lost 7 bases and 6 bases, in that order; junction bases with no gene match: 9. The CDR3 extends over 14 amino acids. CDR1 and CDR2 (germline): MNHEY, SVGAGI. The CDR3 sequence is CASTSGGQADTQYF. CDR3 nucleotides: TGTGCCAGCACCTCGGGGGGGCAAGCTGATACGCAGTATTTT.